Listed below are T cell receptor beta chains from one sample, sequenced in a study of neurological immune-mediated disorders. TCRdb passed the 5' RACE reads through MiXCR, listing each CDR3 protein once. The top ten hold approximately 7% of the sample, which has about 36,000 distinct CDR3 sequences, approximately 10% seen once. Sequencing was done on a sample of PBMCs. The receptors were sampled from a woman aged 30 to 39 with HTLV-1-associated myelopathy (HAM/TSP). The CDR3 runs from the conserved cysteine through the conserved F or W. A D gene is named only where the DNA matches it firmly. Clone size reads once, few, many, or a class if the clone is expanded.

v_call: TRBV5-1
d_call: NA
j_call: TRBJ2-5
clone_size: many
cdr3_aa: CASSLVSQETQYF
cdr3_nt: TGCGCCAGCAGCTTGGTAAGCCAAGAGACCCAGTACTTC

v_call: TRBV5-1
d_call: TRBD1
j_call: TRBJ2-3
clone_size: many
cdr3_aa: CASSQDGTGPPTDTQYF
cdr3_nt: TGCGCCAGCAGCCAGGACGGGACAGGGCCCCCTACAGATACGCAGTATTTT

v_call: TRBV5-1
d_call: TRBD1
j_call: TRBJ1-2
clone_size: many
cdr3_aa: CASSQITGDGYTF
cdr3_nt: TGCGCCAGCAGCCAGATCACAGGGGATGGCTACACCTTC

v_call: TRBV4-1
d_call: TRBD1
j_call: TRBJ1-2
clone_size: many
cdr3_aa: CASSQLPLRDRGSMGMYYGYTF
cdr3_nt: TGCGCCAGCAGCCAACTTCCTCTCCGGGACAGGGGATCAATGGGAATGTACTATGGCTACACCTTC

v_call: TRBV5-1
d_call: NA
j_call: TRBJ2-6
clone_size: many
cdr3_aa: CASSLGQSGANVLTF
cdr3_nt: TGCGCCAGCAGCTTGGGACAGTCTGGGGCCAACGTCCTGACTTTC

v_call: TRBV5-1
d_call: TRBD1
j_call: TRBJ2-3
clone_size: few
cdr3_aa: CASSEGTGRTDTQYF
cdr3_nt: TGCGCCAGCAGCGAAGGGACAGGCCGCACAGATACGCAGTATTTT

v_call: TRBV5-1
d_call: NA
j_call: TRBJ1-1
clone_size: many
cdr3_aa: CASSSNTRVGAEAFF
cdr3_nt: TGCGCCAGCAGCTCAAACACCAGGGTTGGCGCTGAAGCTTTCTTT

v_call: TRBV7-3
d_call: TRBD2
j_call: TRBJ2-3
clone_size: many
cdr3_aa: CASSSGTSSIDTQYF
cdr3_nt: TGTGCCAGCAGCTCGGGGACTAGCTCGATAGATACGCAGTATTTT

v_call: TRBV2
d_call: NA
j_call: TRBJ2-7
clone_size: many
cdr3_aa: CASSEGGVSYEQYF
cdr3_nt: TGTGCCAGCAGTGAAGGAGGGGTGTCCTACGAGCAGTACTTC

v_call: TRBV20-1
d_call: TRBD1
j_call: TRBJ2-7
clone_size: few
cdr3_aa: CSAQGWGTGWEQYF
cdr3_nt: TGCAGTGCCCAAGGGTGGGGGACAGGGTGGGAGCAGTACTTC